This T cell receptor (beta chain) was sequenced in a study of T-cell memory formation after mild COVID-19. The table lists this clonotype with many counts. Its antigen is not known. TCRdb itself ran the 5' RACE reads through MiXCR, one entry per CDR3 protein. This repertoire shows about 310,000 distinct CDR3 sequences, more than 15% found once; its top ten account for roughly 20%. Germline assignment: CDR1 MNHNS and CDR2 SASEGT. The CDR3 spans 15 residues. V lost 7 bases and J 2 bases, leaving 17 bases between the germline ends. Study-level results: Day 15 to 85 contracting clones showed balanced CD4/CD8; later expanders leaned CD4+. That cross-reactive memory joined was suggested by some responding clones appearing in pre-infection memory.

Specimen: PBMCs or a T cell subset sorted from them (not recorded which). The receptor was isolated from a man between 18 and 29 years old who had mild COVID-19 (a few samples of this study predate the infection). Cell type and time point are not known. The V call is TRBV6-1, the J call TRBJ1-2; possible D gene TRBD1, 5 bases. Here the CDR3 DNA reads TGTGCCAGCACCCCGACAGAGTTCTCCAACTATGGCTACACCTTC. As protein: CASTPTEFSNYGYTF.